Sequencing of this T cell receptor (beta chain) was carried out in a study of blood T cell repertoires in COVID-19. Overall study context: PBMCs, B-cell-depleted T cells, or T cells were the source of the cDNA or gDNA that made up the material.

TCRdb keeps only in-frame clones here, not all; method: immunoSEQ multiplex PCR. The sample has some 150,000 clones; approximately 83% are singletons. The junction had 6 bases not matched to a gene; V was cut back by 5 bases and J by 3 bases. Germline CDR1 is LNHDA and CDR2 is SQIVND (reference sequence). The CDR3 contains 14 residues. The rearrangement links TRBV19 to TRBJ1-1, with 7 bases identical to TRBD1. The sample taken for sequencing was peripheral blood. The origin of this receptor is a woman in her sixties with acute or convalescent COVID-19. CDR3 coding DNA: TGTGCCAGTAGTCTGGGACAGACCTACACTGAAGCTTTCTTT. This translates into CASSLGQTYTEAFF.